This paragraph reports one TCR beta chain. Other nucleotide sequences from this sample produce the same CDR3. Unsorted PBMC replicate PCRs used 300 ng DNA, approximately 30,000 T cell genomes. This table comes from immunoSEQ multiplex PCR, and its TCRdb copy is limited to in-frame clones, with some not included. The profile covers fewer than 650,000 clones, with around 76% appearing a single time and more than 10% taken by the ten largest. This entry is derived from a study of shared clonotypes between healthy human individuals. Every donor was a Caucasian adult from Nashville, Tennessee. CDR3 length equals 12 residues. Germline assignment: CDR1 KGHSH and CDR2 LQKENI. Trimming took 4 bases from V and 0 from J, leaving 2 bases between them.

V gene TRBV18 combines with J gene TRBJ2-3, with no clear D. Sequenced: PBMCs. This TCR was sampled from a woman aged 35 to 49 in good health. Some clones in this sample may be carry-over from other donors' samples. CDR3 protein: CASSLSTDTQYF. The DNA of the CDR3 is TGTGCCAGCTCACTAAGCACAGATACGCAGTATTTT.